This entry lists 27 T cell receptor beta chains sequenced from one sample in a study of CD8 T cells in ankylosing spondylitis. TCRdb analysed the 5' RACE reads with MiXCR anew, one entry per CDR3 protein. The data hold over 150,000 distinct CDR3 sequences, with around 13% observed a single time. Sequenced: blood, either unsorted or a sorted T cell fraction (not recorded which). The receptors originated from a male donor with ankylosing spondylitis or in good health (not recorded which).

Only a few counts were recorded for this clonotype. This chain joins TRBV19 and TRBJ1-5, with D possibly being TRBD1 (5 bases). Germline values: CDR1 LNHDA, CDR2 SQIVND (reference sequence). V was clipped by 5 bases and J by 6 bases, with 11 bases between them. The CDR3 contains 13 residues. In DNA form, the CDR3 reads TGTGCCAGTAGTGTCTACGGGGGTCAGCCCCAGCATTTT. Amino acids: CASSVYGGQPQHF.

The V and J genes are TRBV2 and TRBJ2-1; 11 positions agree with TRBD2. V was clipped by 4 bases and J by 4 bases; unmatched bases: 9. CDR3 length: 17 residues. Germline V gene lookup returns CDR1 SNHLY and CDR2 FYNNEI. CDR3 sequence (DNA): TGTGCCAGCAGTGTACGACTAGCGGGGTGGGATTACAATGAGCAGTTCTTC. Amino acids: CASSVRLAGWDYNEQFF.

The chain couples TRBV5-6 to TRBJ1-5, with D unclear. The CDR3 runs 15 residues. CDR1 and CDR2 (germline): SGHDT, YYEEEE. V was trimmed by 4 bases and J by 0 bases, leaving 11 bases between them. DNA for the CDR3: TGTGCCAGCAGCCTCGGATTTTATAGCAATCAGCCCCAGCATTTT. Protein sequence: CASSLGFYSNQPQHF.

This clonotype was picked up a small number of times. The DNA of the CDR3 is TGTGCCAGCAGTCATGGGGCGGGAGGCTACAATGAGCAGTTCTTC. Its translation is CASSHGAGGYNEQFF. The rearrangement joins TRBV6-1 to TRBJ2-1; 8 nucleotides agree with TRBD2. The CDR3 runs to 15 residues. V trimming: 5 bases; J trimming: 3 bases; junction bases outside the gene matches: 6. CDR1 is MNHNS and CDR2 is SASEGT in the germline V gene.

This chain joins TRBV4-1 and TRBJ2-1; 12 nucleotides match TRBD2. Losses at the gene ends were 0 bases for V and 12 bases for J; bases not matched to a gene: 3. The CDR3 covers 14 residues. Germline CDR1 MGHRA, CDR2 YSYEKL. This CDR3 is CASSQERLAGAQFF. The CDR3 region has the DNA TGCGCCAGCAGCCAAGAAAGACTAGCGGGGGCGCAGTTCTTC.

This clonotype has a handful of counts. The V and J genes are TRBV13 and TRBJ1-1; D is uncertain. Trimming removed 9 bases from V and 7 bases from J, with 21 bases in between. The CDR3 length is 14 residues. The germline V gene encodes CDR1 PRHDT and CDR2 FYEKMQ (reference sequence). CDR3 region: CASRPSGSPGEAFF. CDR3 DNA: TGTGCCAGTCGCCCATCGGGTTCCCCGGGTGAAGCTTTCTTT.

The chain couples TRBV6-1 to TRBJ2-5, with D possibly TRBD2 on 6 matching bases. CDR1 and CDR2 (germline): MNHNS, SASEGT. V lost 8 bases to trimming and J lost 1 base, with 17 bases between them. The CDR3 loop spans 15 amino acids. CDR3 in amino acids: CASSVDAGSQETQYF. The CDR3 nucleotides are TGTGCCAGCTCGGTCGACGCCGGGAGCCAAGAGACCCAGTACTTC.

The table lists this clonotype with a few counts. This chain uses TRBV25-1 with TRBJ1-1, with TRBD1 matching 7 bases. Germline V gives CDR1 MGHDK, CDR2 SYGVNS. The CDR3 covers 13 residues. V shed 6 bases and J 5 bases; nucleotides not matched to a gene: 6. CDR3 in DNA: TGTGCCAGCAGCTTGACAGGGCGAACTGAAGCTTTCTTT. Its protein product is CASSLTGRTEAFF.

The table lists this clonotype with a few counts. V usage is TRBV6-2 or TRBV6-3 and J usage is TRBJ2-7; D is possibly TRBD1 (6 bases). The CDR3 extends over 13 amino acids. CDR1 and CDR2 from the germline V gene are MNHEY and SVGEGT. Trimming left V 5 bases short and J 7 bases short, with 15 bases between. CDR3 region: CASSRLMGHEQYF. The CDR3 bases are TGTGCCAGCAGTCGCCTCATGGGACATGAGCAGTACTTC.

This clonotype was counted between two and nine times. Here the CDR3 DNA reads TGTGCCAGCAGTCAGGAGGTAGCGGGGGCCCAAGATACGCAGTATTTT. Protein product: CASSQEVAGAQDTQYF. The V gene is TRBV27, the J gene TRBJ2-3; 9 bases fit TRBD2. The CDR3 spans 16 residues. With 5 bases clipped from V and 5 bases from J, the junction kept 11 bases outside the gene matches. Germline V gene lookup returns CDR1 MNHEY and CDR2 SMNVEV (reference sequence).

This clonotype was seen a handful of times. The V gene is TRBV5-5, the J gene TRBJ2-7, with D maybe TRBD1 (6 bases). Trimming left V 1 base short and J 3 bases short, with 8 bases between. CDR1 is SGHKS and CDR2 is YYEKEE in the germline V gene (reference sequence). This CDR3 spans 13 amino acids. CDR3 protein: CASSLWDIYEQYF. The CDR3 DNA sequence: TGTGCCAGCAGCTTGTGGGACATCTACGAGCAGTACTTC.

The V and J genes are TRBV15 and TRBJ2-1; possibly TRBD2 for D (5 bases). Germline-derived CDR1 and CDR2 are LNHNV and YYDKDF (reference sequence). Trimming took off 5 bases at V and 3 bases at J, with 11 bases between the two ends. This CDR3 has 14 amino acids. CDR3 residues: CATSGSAVYNEQFF. The CDR3 DNA reads as TGTGCCACCAGCGGGAGCGCCGTCTACAATGAGCAGTTCTTC.

This clonotype has a handful of counts. The chain links TRBV9 to TRBJ2-1; 8 bases align to TRBD2. With 4 bases clipped from V and 7 bases from J, the junction kept 7 bases outside the gene matches. Per the germline V gene, CDR1 is SGDLS and CDR2 is YYNGEE. The CDR3 loop spans 14 amino acids. The CDR3 is CASSNRLARNEQFF. CDR3 nucleotide sequence: TGTGCCAGCAGCAACCGACTAGCGAGGAATGAGCAGTTCTTC.

This clonotype occurred a few times. J is TRBJ1-1 and V is TRBV10-3, with a possible D match to TRBD1 (6 bases). From germline, CDR1 is ENHRY and CDR2 SYGVKD. Trimming removed 3 bases from V and 5 bases from J, with 16 bases in between. The CDR3 totals 15 residues. The CDR3 loop is CAISDPERGYTEAFF. Here the CDR3 DNA reads TGTGCCATCAGTGACCCTGAGAGGGGGTATACTGAAGCTTTCTTT.

This clonotype showed up just a few times. This sequence joins TRBV7-9 and TRBJ2-1; tentative D call: TRBD2 (6 bases). Looked up from germline, CDR1 is SEHNR and CDR2 is FQNEAQ (reference sequence). The V and J ends lost 7 bases and 7 bases respectively, with 17 bases between them. This CDR3 has 14 residues. The CDR3 reads CASTYPGGLNEQFF. As DNA, the CDR3 is TGTGCCAGCACCTACCCCGGGGGTCTGAATGAGCAGTTCTTC.

This clonotype turned up a few times. The chain uses TRBV5-1 and TRBJ2-7; TRBD2 is a possible D gene (5 bases). This CDR3 has 13 amino acids. The V gene's germline CDR1 is SGHRS and CDR2 YFSETQ. V was pared by 4 bases and J by 2 bases, with 10 bases between. The CDR3, as DNA: TGCGCCAGCAGCCGAGGGCACCCCTACGAGCAGTACTTC. It specifies CASSRGHPYEQYF.

This clonotype was observed a few times. V and J are TRBV5-1 and TRBJ2-7; 11 nucleotides align to TRBD1. Germline trimming cut 4 bases from V and 2 bases from J; bases unmatched to any gene: 5. This CDR3 is 15 amino acids long. The germline gives CDR1 SGHRS, CDR2 YFSETQ. The CDR3 DNA reads as TGCGCCAGCAGCCCGGGACAGGGGGGTACCTACGAGCAGTACTTC. Protein product: CASSPGQGGTYEQYF. Filled out from reference TRBV5-1 and TRBJ2-7, the complete variable domain reads KAGVTQTPRYLIKTRGQQVTLSCSPISGHRSVSWYQQTPGQGLQFLFEYFSETQRNKGNFPGRFSGRQFSNSRSEMNVSTLELGDSALYLCASSPGQGGTYEQYFGPGTRLTVT.

This clonotype was counted between two and nine times. In nucleotides, the CDR3 is TGTGCCAGCAGTGGTCCCGGGACAGGGGGCCCAGATACGCAGTATTTT. Protein: CASSGPGTGGPDTQYF. The chain carries TRBV2 and TRBJ2-3; 12 bases are shared with TRBD1. This CDR3 has 16 amino acids. Germline assignment: CDR1 SNHLY and CDR2 FYNNEI. The trim removed 4 bases at V and 4 bases at J, leaving 6 bases unmatched. The entire variable domain, with the rest obtained from reference TRBV2 and TRBJ2-3, is as follows: EPEVTQTPSHQVTQMGQEVILRCVPISNHLYFYWYRQILGQKVEFLVSFYNNEISEKSEIFDDQFSVERPDGSNFTLKIRSTKLEDSAMYFCASSGPGTGGPDTQYFGPGTRLTVL.

The J gene is TRBJ2-2, the V gene TRBV11-2; unclear D gene. This CDR3 contains 13 residues. V was trimmed by 4 bases and J by 5 bases, leaving 8 bases between them. Per germline, CDR1 SGHAT and CDR2 FQNNGV. The DNA for the CDR3 is TGTGCCAGCAGCTCGGAGTTGACCGGGGAGCTGTTTTTT. Residues: CASSSELTGELFF. Drawing the rest from reference TRBV11-2 and TRBJ2-2, the complete variable domain is EAGVAQSPRYKIIEKRQSVAFWCNPISGHATLYWYQQILGQGPKLLIQFQNNGVVDDSQLPKDRFSAERLKGVDSTLKIQPAKLEDSAVYLCASSSELTGELFFGEGSRLTVL.

CDR3: CASSQDPWGNQPQHF. DNA for the CDR3: TGCGCCAGCAGCCAAGATCCATGGGGCAATCAGCCCCAGCATTTT. The chain has TRBV4-1 and TRBJ1-5; unclear D gene. Trimming pared 0 bases from V and 2 bases from J, leaving 8 bases between. CDR1 MGHRA and CDR2 YSYEKL come from the germline V gene. The CDR3 is 15 residues long.

This chain uses TRBV28 with TRBJ2-2; the D is unclear. The ends were cut back, 3 bases at V and 5 bases at J, with 10 bases in the middle. Germline CDR1 is MDHEN and CDR2 is SYDVKM. The CDR3 runs 14 residues. The CDR3, as DNA: TGTGCCAGCAGTTTTTTTGGCGCGACCGGGGAGCTGTTTTTT. It yields the protein CASSFFGATGELFF.

This clonotype appeared many times. This sequence joins TRBV12-3 or TRBV12-4 and TRBJ1-1; D gene uncertain. CDR3 length equals 13 residues. Trimming took 8 bases from V and 5 from J, leaving 15 bases between them. The CDR3 DNA sequence: TGTGCCAGCCACGAGGGTCGAAGGACTGAAGCTTTCTTT. Protein sequence: CASHEGRRTEAFF.

This clonotype was detected many times. The rearrangement uses TRBV10-2 and TRBJ2-4; either TRBD1 or TRBD2 may supply D (6 bases each). CDR1 and CDR2 (germline): WSHSY, SAAADI. There are 16 residues in the CDR3. Deletions cut 8 bases from V and 1 base from J, with 18 bases between. The CDR3 region is CASGLEGEWAKNIQYF. CDR3 sequence (DNA): TGCGCCAGCGGGCTGGAGGGGGAGTGGGCCAAAAACATTCAGTACTTC.

This sequence joins TRBV5-1 and TRBJ2-3; D is unclear. V gave up 0 bases and J gave up 1 base, with 15 bases separating them. The germline CDR1 and CDR2 sequences are SGHRS and YFSETQ. The CDR3 has 17 amino acids. CDR3: CASSLGSLDSGTDTQYF. DNA for the CDR3: TGCGCCAGCAGCTTGGGTTCTCTCGACTCAGGCACAGATACGCAGTATTTT.

This clonotype appeared many times. The chain is built from TRBV7-9 and TRBJ1-2, with D possibly being TRBD1 (5 bases). The CDR3 runs to 14 residues. V lost 2 bases and J lost 5, with 12 bases in between. Germline-derived CDR1 and CDR2 are SEHNR and FQNEAQ (reference sequence). DNA of the CDR3: TGTGCCAGCAGCTTACCAGGACATGCTTATGGCTACACCTTC. It specifies CASSLPGHAYGYTF. Using reference TRBV7-9 and TRBJ1-2 for the parts outside the CDR3, the full variable domain is DTGVSQNPRHKITKRGQNVTFRCDPISEHNRLYWYRQTLGQGPEFLTYFQNEAQLEKSRLLSDRFSAERPKGSFSTLEIQRTEQGDSAMYLCASSLPGHAYGYTFGSGTRLTVV.

The chain joins TRBV30 to TRBJ1-3; D is unclear. Germline V lookup: CDR1 GTSNPN, CDR2 SVGIG (reference sequence). The CDR3 contains 13 residues. Trimming stripped 1 base from V and 1 base from J, with 5 bases between. CDR3 nucleotides: TGTGCCTGGAGTGCCGGGTCTGGAAACACCATATATTTT. This translates into CAWSAGSGNTIYF.

This clonotype was seen only a few times. This chain uses TRBV29-1 with TRBJ1-1, with D tentatively TRBD1 (6 bases). The CDR3 runs 11 residues. With 7 bases removed from V and 3 bases from J, the gap between germline ends came to 9 bases. The germline CDR1 and CDR2 sequences are SQVTM and ANQGSEA. DNA for the CDR3: TGCAGCGGAAGGGGGGACACTGAAGCTTTCTTT. It yields the protein CSGRGDTEAFF. Using reference TRBV29-1 and TRBJ1-1 for the parts outside the CDR3, the full variable domain is SAVISQKPSRDICQRGTSLTIQCQVDSQVTMMFWYRQQPGQSLTLIATANQGSEATYESGFVIDKFPISRPNLTFSTLTVSNMSPEDSSIYLCSGRGDTEAFFGQGTRLTVV.